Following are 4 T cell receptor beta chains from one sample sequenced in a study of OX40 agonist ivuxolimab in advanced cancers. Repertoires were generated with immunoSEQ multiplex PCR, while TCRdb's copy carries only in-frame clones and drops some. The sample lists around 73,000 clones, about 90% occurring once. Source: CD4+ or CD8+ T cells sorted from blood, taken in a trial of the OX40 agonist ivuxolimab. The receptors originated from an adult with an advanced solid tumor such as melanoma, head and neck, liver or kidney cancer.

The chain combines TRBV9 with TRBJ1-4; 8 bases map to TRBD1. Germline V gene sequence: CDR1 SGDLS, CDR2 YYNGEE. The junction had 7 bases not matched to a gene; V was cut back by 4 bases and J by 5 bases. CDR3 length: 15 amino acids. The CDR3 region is CASSHRTGTNEKLFF. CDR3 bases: TGTGCCAGCAGCCATCGGACAGGGACAAATGAAAAACTGTTTTTT. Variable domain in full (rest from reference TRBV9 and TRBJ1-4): DSGVTQTPKHLITATGQRVTLRCSPRSGDLSVYWYQQSLDQGLQFLIQYYNGEERAKGNILERFSAQQFPDLHSELNLSSLELGDSALYFCASSHRTGTNEKLFFGSGTQLSVL.

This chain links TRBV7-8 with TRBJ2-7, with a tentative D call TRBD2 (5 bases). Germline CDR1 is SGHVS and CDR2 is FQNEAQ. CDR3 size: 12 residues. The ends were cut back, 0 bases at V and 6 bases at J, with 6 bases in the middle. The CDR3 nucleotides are TGTGCCAGCAGCTTAGCGGGAGTCGAGCAGTACTTC. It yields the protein CASSLAGVEQYF.

In DNA, the CDR3 is TGTGCCAGCAGCCGAATGGCTAGCGGGATCCCTTTGCCGTTCTTC. Protein: CASSRMASGIPLPFF. V and J are TRBV5-5 and TRBJ2-1; 9 nucleotides agree with TRBD2. This CDR3 spans 15 amino acids. From germline, CDR1 is SGHKS and CDR2 YYEKEE (reference sequence). The ends lost 4 bases at V and 15 bases at J; junction bases unmatched: 17. The full variable domain, with the rest looked up from reference TRBV5-5 and TRBJ2-1, is DAGVTQSPTHLIKTRGQQVTLRCSPISGHKSVSWYQQVLGQGPQFIFQYYEKEERGRGNFPDRFSARQFPNYSSELNVNALLLGDSALYLCASSRMASGIPLPFFGPGTRLTVL.

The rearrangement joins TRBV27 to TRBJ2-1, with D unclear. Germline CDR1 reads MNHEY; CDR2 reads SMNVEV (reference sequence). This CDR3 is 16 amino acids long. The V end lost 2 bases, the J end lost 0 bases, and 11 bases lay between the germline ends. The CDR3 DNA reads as TGTGCCAGCAGTTTACATCCGGCAAGCTCCTACAATGAGCAGTTCTTC. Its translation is CASSLHPASSYNEQFF.